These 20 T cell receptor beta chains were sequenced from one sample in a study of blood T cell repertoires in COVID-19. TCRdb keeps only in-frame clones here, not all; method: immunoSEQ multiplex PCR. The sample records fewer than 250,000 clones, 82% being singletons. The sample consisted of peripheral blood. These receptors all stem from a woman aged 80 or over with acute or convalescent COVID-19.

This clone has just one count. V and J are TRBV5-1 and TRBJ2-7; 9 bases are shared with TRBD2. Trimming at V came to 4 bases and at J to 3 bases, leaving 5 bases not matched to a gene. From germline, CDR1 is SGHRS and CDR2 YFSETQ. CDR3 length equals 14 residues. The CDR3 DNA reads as TGCGCCAGCAGCATATCGACTAGCGGCTACGAGCAGTACTTC. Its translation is CASSISTSGYEQYF. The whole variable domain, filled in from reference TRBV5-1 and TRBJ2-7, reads KAGVTQTPRYLIKTRGQQVTLSCSPISGHRSVSWYQQTPGQGLQFLFEYFSETQRNKGNFPGRFSGRQFSNSRSEMNVSTLELGDSALYLCASSISTSGYEQYFGPGTRLTVT.

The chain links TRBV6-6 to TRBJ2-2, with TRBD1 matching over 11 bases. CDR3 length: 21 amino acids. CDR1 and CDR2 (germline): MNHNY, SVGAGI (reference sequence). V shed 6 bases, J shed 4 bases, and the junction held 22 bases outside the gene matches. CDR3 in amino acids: CASSRATRGTGGPSGTGELFF. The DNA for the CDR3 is TGTGCCAGCAGCCGGGCCACTCGGGGGACAGGGGGGCCCTCGGGCACCGGGGAGCTGTTTTTT.

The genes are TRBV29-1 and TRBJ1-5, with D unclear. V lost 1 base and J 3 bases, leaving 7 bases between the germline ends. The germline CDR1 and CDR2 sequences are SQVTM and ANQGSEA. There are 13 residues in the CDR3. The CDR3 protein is CSVEVAANQPQHF. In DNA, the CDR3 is TGCAGCGTTGAAGTGGCGGCCAATCAGCCCCAGCATTTT. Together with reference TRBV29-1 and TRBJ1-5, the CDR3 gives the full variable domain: SAVISQKPSRDICQRGTSLTIQCQVDSQVTMMFWYRQQPGQSLTLIATANQGSEATYESGFVIDKFPISRPNLTFSTLTVSNMSPEDSSIYLCSVEVAANQPQHFGDGTRLSIL.

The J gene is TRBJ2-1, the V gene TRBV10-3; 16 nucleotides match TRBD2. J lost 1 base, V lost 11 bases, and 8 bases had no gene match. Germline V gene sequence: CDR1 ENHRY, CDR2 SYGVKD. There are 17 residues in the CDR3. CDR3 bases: TGTGCCCTCGGGACTAGCGGGAGGGCCGGGTCCTACAATGAGCAGTTCTTC. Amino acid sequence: CALGTSGRAGSYNEQFF.

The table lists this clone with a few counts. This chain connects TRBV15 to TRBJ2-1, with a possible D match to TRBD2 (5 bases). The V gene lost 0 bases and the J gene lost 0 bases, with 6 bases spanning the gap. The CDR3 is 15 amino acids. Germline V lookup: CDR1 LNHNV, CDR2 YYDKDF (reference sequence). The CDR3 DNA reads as TGTGCCACCAGCAGAGAAGGGAGCTCCTACAATGAGCAGTTCTTC. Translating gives CATSREGSSYNEQFF.

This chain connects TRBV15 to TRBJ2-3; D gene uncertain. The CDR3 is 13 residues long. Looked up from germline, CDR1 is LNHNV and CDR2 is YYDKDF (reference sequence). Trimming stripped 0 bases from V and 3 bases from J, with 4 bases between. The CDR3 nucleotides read TGTGCCACCAGCAGAGACCAGACAGATACGCAGTATTTT. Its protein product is CATSRDQTDTQYF.

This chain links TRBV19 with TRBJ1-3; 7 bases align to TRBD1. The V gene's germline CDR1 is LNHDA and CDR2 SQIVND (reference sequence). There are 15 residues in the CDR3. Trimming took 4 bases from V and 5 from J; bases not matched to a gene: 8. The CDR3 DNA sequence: TGTGCCAGTAGTACCGCTCGGACAGGTCGAAACACCATATATTTT. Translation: CASSTARTGRNTIYF.

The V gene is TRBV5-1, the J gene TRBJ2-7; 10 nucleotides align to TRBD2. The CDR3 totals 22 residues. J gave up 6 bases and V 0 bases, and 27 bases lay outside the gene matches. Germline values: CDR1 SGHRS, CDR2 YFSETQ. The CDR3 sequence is CASSLADRGMASGRGARFEQYF. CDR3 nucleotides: TGCGCCAGCAGCTTGGCTGACAGGGGCATGGCTAGCGGGAGAGGGGCTCGGTTCGAGCAGTACTTC.

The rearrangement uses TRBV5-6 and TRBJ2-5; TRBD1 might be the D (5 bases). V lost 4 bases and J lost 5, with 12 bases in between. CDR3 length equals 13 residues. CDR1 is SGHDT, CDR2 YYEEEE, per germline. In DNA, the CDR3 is TGTGCCAGCAGCCCAGGGTACGGGGAGACCCAGTACTTC. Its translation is CASSPGYGETQYF.

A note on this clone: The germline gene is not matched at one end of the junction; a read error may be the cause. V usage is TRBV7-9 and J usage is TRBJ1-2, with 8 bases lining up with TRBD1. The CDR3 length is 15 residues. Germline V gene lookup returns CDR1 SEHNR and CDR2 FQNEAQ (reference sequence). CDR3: CASTLTGTGGTGYTF. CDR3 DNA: TGTGCCAGCACCTTAACCGGGACAGGAGGAACTGGCTACACCTTC.

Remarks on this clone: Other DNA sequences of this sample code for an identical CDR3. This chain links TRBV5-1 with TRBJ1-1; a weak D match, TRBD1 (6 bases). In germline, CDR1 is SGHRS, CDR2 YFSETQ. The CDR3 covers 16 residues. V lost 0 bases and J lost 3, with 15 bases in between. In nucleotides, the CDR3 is TGCGCCAGCAGCTTGGAGGGCAGGGGCGGTTACACTGAAGCTTTCTTT. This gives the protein CASSLEGRGGYTEAFF.

Written as DNA, the CDR3 is TGCGCCAGCAGTGAAACAGGGAGCAATCAGCCCCAGCATTTT. Its protein product is CASSETGSNQPQHF. The chain has TRBV10-2 and TRBJ1-5; TRBD1 might be the D (6 bases). The CDR3 has 14 residues. The V end lost 3 bases, the J end lost 1 base, and 7 bases lay between the germline ends. Germline V gives CDR1 WSHSY, CDR2 SAAADI.

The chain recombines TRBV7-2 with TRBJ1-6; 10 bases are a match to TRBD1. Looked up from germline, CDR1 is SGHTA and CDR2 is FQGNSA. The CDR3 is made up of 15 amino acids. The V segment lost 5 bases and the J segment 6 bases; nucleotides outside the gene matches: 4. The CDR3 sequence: CASSPRDRGNSPLHF. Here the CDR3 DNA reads TGTGCCAGCAGCCCCCGGGACAGGGGTAATTCACCCCTCCACTTT. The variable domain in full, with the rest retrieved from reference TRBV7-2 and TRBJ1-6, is GAGVSQSPSNKVTEKGKDVELRCDPISGHTALYWYRQSLGQGLEFLIYFQGNSAPDKSGLPSDRFSAERTGGSVSTLTIQRTQQEDSAVYLCASSPRDRGNSPLHFGNGTRLTVT.

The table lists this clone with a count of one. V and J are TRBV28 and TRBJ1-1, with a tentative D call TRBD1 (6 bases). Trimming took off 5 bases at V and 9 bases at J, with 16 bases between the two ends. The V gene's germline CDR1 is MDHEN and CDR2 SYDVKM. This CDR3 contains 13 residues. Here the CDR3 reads CASSTHRGGKAFF. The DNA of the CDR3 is TGTGCCAGCAGTACTCACAGAGGGGGAAAAGCTTTCTTT.

Here the CDR3 DNA reads TGTGCCAGCAGCAGGGGGAGAACTGAAGCTTTCTTT. This encodes CASSRGRTEAFF. The chain combines TRBV2 with TRBJ1-1, with 7 bases that match TRBD1. Looked up from germline, CDR1 is SNHLY and CDR2 is FYNNEI. V was pared by 6 bases and J by 5 bases, with 3 bases of the junction left unmatched. The CDR3 runs 12 residues.

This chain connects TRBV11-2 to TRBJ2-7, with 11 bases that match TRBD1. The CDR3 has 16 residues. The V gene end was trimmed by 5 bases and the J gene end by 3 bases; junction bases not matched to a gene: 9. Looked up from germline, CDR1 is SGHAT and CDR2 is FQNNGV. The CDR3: CASSRDGTGGFYEQYF. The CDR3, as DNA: TGTGCCAGCAGCCGAGATGGGACAGGGGGTTTCTACGAGCAGTACTTC.

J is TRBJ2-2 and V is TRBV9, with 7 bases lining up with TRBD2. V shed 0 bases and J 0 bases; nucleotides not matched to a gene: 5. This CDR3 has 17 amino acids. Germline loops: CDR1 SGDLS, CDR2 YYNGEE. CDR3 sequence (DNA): TGTGCCAGCAGCGTAGCTTTTGGGGGGGCGAACACCGGGGAGCTGTTTTTT. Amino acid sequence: CASSVAFGGANTGELFF.

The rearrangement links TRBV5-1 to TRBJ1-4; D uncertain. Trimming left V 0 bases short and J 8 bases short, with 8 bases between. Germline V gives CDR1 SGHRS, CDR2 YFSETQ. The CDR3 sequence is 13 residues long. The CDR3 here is CASSLAHSEKLFF. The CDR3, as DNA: TGCGCCAGCAGCTTGGCCCATAGCGAAAAACTGTTTTTT.

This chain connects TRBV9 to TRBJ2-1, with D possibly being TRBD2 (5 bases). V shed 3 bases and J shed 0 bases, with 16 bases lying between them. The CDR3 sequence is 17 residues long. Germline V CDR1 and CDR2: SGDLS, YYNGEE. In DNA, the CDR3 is TGTGCCAGCAGCGCGACGCACGGGAAGAGCTCCTACAATGAGCAGTTCTTC. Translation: CASSATHGKSSYNEQFF. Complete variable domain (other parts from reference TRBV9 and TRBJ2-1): DSGVTQTPKHLITATGQRVTLRCSPRSGDLSVYWYQQSLDQGLQFLIQYYNGEERAKGNILERFSAQQFPDLHSELNLSSLELGDSALYFCASSATHGKSSYNEQFFGPGTRLTVL.

The CDR3 sequence: CASSTQDRGWSGYTF. The CDR3 coding sequence is TGTGCCAGCAGTACCCAGGACAGGGGGTGGTCGGGCTACACCTTC. The chain carries TRBV6-6 and TRBJ1-2; 10 bases map to TRBD1. After removal of 5 bases from V and 8 bases from J, the junction contained 11 bases not matched to a gene. CDR3 length equals 15 residues. Germline values: CDR1 MNHNY, CDR2 SVGAGI (reference sequence).